The entry that follows covers one T cell receptor (beta chain) sequence. The sample is drawn from a study of blood T cell repertoires in COVID-19. Germline values: CDR1 SGHDT, CDR2 YYEEEE. The CDR3 sequence is 16 residues long. V lost 1 base and J lost 2, with 15 bases in between. Patients of the Seattle cohort, enrolled during active infection, were followed longitudinally. Sequencing used immunoSEQ multiplex PCR; TCRdb keeps in-frame clones, though not all of them. Of about 120,000 clones in the sample, nearly 90% are singletons; the top ten hold roughly 4%. Material: peripheral blood. This receptor was taken from a woman in her sixties or seventies with COVID-19, enrolled during active disease. J is TRBJ1-2 and V is TRBV5-6; D is uncertain. The CDR3 protein is CASSLTLVHTNYGYTF. The CDR3 DNA reads as TGTGCCAGCAGCTTGACACTAGTCCATACAAACTATGGCTACACCTTC. The full variable domain, in which reference TRBV5-6 and TRBJ1-2 provide the parts outside the CDR3, is DAGVTQSPTHLIKTRGQQVTLRCSPKSGHDTVSWYQQALGQGPQFIFQYYEEEERQRGNFPDRFSGHQFPNYSSELNVNALLLGDSALYLCASSLTLVHTNYGYTFGSGTRLTVV.